This TCR beta chain is from a study of T cells in women clearing cervical HPV infection (dated by TCRdb to 2016 to 2018). As for the study more broadly: The cases were 25 women with histologically confirmed HPV16-related CIN3 or worse, and 2 of those women had invasive cancers. Controls were 25 or so women whose single incident HPV16 infection cleared within 12 months without precancer or cancer developing. Blood from cases was collected at the visit where the lesion was first found, while blood from controls was collected once the infection could no longer be detected. Among cases, blood sampling came a median of roughly 150 days after lesion detection, with an interquartile range of about 80 to 230 days. Because only a few women had HLA typing data, the possibility that HLA type acted as a confounder could not be ruled out. This exploratory proof-of-principle case-control study, nested within the Guanacaste HPV Natural History Study in Costa Rica, compared TCR repertoires among women with different cervical HPV16 outcomes. Cases and controls were matched on age within five years and on year of sample collection. A median age of about 30 years was observed in cases versus approximately 40 in controls, and no significant differences in baseline characteristics were found. In the parent cohort, around 9,800 women aged 18 or older were enrolled in Guanacaste, Costa Rica, during about 1992 to 1994 and then followed for seven years. As quality controls, five blinded duplicates were added to each group, bringing the total to about 60 samples made up of approximately 50 participants and about 10 replicates. Results and caveats for the whole study, not just this receptor: Because the number of T cells per sample was unknown, the richness differences could reflect varying T-cell content rather than repertoire biology. The cross-sectional design could not show whether associations preceded infection or resulted from it; effector/memory subsets and HPV-specific T cells were not isolated. TRBV6-7 relative abundance was lower in cases than in controls (roughly 0.11% versus 0.16%; Bonferroni P = 0.0008). Cases were distinguished from controls with an estimated AUC of roughly 0.82 by random forest classifiers combining richness and V gene abundances. TCR repertoire richness was significantly higher in CIN3+ cases than in controls across sequencing depths, while evenness did not differ.

Regarding this clone: Its antigen remains undetermined. The sequenced fragment ends 3 residues before the CDR3 boundary, so the rest is inferred from the germline J gene.

TCR beta CDR3 regions were amplified by multiplex PCR using the immunoSEQ assay from an average of 1200 ng genomic DNA per sample. Primer bias was corrected in the assay by using a complete synthetic TCR repertoire to establish an amplification baseline. The amplicons were sequenced on the Illumina platform. The authors processed their data as follows. Sequence errors were corrected by clustering with frequency ratios and a modified nearest-neighbor algorithm, and the sequences were then analyzed in the immunoSEQ Analyzer using IMGT gene definitions. TCR richness and evenness were averaged over 20 rarefaction repeats at each rarefaction depth, excluding samples with fewer sequences than the depth. Wilcoxon rank sum tests with FDR correction were used to compare V, D and J gene relative abundances between the groups. An intraclass correlation of around 96% for TCR richness and an average of around 80% across 65 to 80 gene segments were obtained from the blinded duplicates. TCRdb stores this immuneACCESS table with in-frame sequences only. Part of the clones is absent; in the studies checked, under half of the shortfall reflects unresolved V genes, and no reason is known for the rest. For V, J and clone size, that table is used; D and trimming come from the DNA. The table held for this sample gives nearly 20,000 clones. The top ten clonotypes cover under 3.5% of the sample.

Spanning cysteine to phenylalanine, the CDR3 consists of 12 amino acids. Only the CDR3 bases that were read are kept: 27 of them, in frame from base 1. The germline V gene yields MNHEY for CDR1 and SVGEGT for CDR2. Relative to germline, V is 2 bases shorter and J is 5 bases shorter, with 7 bases between their ends. Every participant had a single incident cervical HPV16 infection, and prevalent HPV16 infections were excluded. Cervical HPV DNA was detected with MY09/MY11 PCR, and genotyping was done with dot-blot hybridization. Approximately 15 mL of heparinized blood was centrifuged, after which the buffy coat was aliquoted, frozen at -30 degrees C, and then stored at -80 degrees C. QIAGEN kits were used to extract genomic DNA from buffy coat specimens.

The sample consisted of blood buffy coat. The chain links TRBV6-2 or TRBV6-3 with TRBJ2-7, and possibly TRBD1, on 5 matching bases. This TCR was recovered from a woman aged 18 to 75 with a cervical HPV16 infection that either progressed to CIN3+ or cleared (not recorded which). The encoded CDR3 is CASSYIRDEQYF. CDR3 DNA, as far as it was read: TGTGCCAGCAGTTACATCAGGGACGAG.